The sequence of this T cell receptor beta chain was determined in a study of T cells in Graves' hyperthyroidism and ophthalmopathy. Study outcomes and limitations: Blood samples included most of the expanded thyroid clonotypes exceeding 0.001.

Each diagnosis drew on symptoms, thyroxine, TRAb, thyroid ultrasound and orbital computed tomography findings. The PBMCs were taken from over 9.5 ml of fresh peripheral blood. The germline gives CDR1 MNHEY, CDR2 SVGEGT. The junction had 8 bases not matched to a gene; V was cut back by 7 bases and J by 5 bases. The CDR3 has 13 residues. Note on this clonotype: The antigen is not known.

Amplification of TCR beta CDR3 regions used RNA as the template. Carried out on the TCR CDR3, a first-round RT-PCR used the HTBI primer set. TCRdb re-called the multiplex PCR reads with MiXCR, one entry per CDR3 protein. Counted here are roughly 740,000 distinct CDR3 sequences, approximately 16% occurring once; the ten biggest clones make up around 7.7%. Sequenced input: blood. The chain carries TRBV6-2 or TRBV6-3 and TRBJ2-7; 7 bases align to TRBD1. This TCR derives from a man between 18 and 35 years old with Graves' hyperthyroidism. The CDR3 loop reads CASIDQGDDEQYF. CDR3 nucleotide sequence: TGTGCCAGCATCGACCAGGGGGACGACGAGCAGTACTTC.